A single TCR beta chain is shown here with its context. CDR1 is SGHDN and CDR2 is FVKESK in the germline V gene. The CDR3 length is 17 residues. Trimming removed 2 bases at V and 7 bases at J, with 20 bases between. This sample is part of a study of blood T cells in healthy people across ages. A second about 6 to 11 cycle PCR used barcoded and J-beta primers. TCRdb re-called the 5' RACE reads with MiXCR, one entry per CDR3 protein. Counted here are about 780,000 distinct CDR3 sequences, roughly 24% occurring once; the ten biggest clones make up around 3%. These data are also associated with another study on T cells of mothers and their children.

The TCR comes from a boy aged 5-17 years in good health. The V and J genes are TRBV14 and TRBJ1-4; D unclear. Sequences were obtained from blood. As DNA, the CDR3 is TGTGCCAGCAGCCAACGCCTGCAGGTTCACAGCGGTGAAAAACTGTTTTTT. This codes for CASSQRLQVHSGEKLFF. Full variable domain (missing parts from reference TRBV14 and TRBJ1-4): EAGVTQFPSHSVIEKGQTVTLRCDPISGHDNLYWYRRVMGKEIKFLLHFVKESKQDESGMPNNRFLAERTGGTYSTLKVQPAELEDSGVYFCASSQRLQVHSGEKLFFGSGTQLSVL.